Below, 14 T cell receptor beta chains from the same sample are listed, as sequenced in a study of T cells in Graves' hyperthyroidism and ophthalmopathy. TCR beta CDR3 region amplification was performed from RNA transcripts. The TCR CDR3 first-round RT-PCR relied on the HTBI primer set. TCRdb ran MiXCR on the multiplex PCR reads and lists one entry per CDR3 protein. The sample yields under 450,000 distinct CDR3 sequences, approximately 12% seen once. Sequenced input: blood. These receptor sequences come from a man in his thirties or forties with Graves' hyperthyroidism that later progressed to Graves' ophthalmopathy.

The chain joins TRBV29-1 to TRBJ2-7; tentatively, D is TRBD1 (5 bases). CDR1 is SQVTM, CDR2 ANQGSEA, per germline. This CDR3 contains 13 residues. V shed 6 bases and J shed 3 bases, with 15 bases lying between them. The DNA for the CDR3 is TGCAGCGTCACTACAGGAGTCGACTACGAGCAGTACTTC. Its protein product is CSVTTGVDYEQYF.

This clonotype was observed many times. The chain employs TRBV2 and TRBJ2-3; D is undetermined. The ends were cut back, 3 bases at V and 0 bases at J, with 10 bases in the middle. Germline V gene sequence: CDR1 SNHLY, CDR2 FYNNEI. This CDR3 region has 15 residues. CDR3 sequence reads: CASSDPRISTDTQYF. The CDR3 coding sequence is TGTGCCAGCAGTGATCCAAGGATAAGCACAGATACGCAGTATTTT.

This clonotype has ten or more counts. The rearrangement joins TRBV2 to TRBJ2-1, with TRBD1 as a possible D gene (6 bases). V lost 3 bases and J 4 bases, leaving 16 bases between the germline ends. This CDR3 contains 16 residues. CDR1 SNHLY and CDR2 FYNNEI come from the germline V gene. The CDR3 is CASSDLGATGYNEQFF. The CDR3 nucleotides read TGTGCCAGCAGTGACTTAGGGGCCACAGGGTACAATGAGCAGTTCTTC.

Many counts were recorded for this clonotype. This rearrangement joins TRBV6-1 to TRBJ2-7, with D maybe TRBD1 (5 bases). The germline V and J ends were trimmed by 6 bases and 3 bases, with 15 bases remaining between them. Germline V gene lookup returns CDR1 MNHNS and CDR2 SASEGT. This CDR3 contains 14 residues. The CDR3 region is CASRRTSGVYEQYF. DNA for the CDR3: TGTGCCAGCAGGCGGACAAGTGGGGTCTACGAGCAGTACTTC.

This clonotype came up a few times. The rearrangement uses TRBV12-3 or TRBV12-4 and TRBJ1-4, with unresolved D. The V end was cut by 3 bases, the J end by 7 bases, with 6 bases between. The CDR3 runs 12 residues. The CDR3 here is CASSFMGEKLFF. The CDR3 DNA reads as TGTGCCAGCAGTTTTATGGGTGAAAAACTGTTTTTT.

This chain connects TRBV7-2 to TRBJ2-7, with 9 nucleotides matching TRBD1. The CDR3 totals 17 residues. Germline trimming cut 5 bases from V and 9 bases from J; bases unmatched to any gene: 20. CDR1 and CDR2 (germline): SGHTA, FQGNSA. CDR3 residues: CASSPNHRGRSAVGQYF. CDR3 nucleotide sequence: TGTGCCAGCAGCCCAAACCACAGGGGGCGTAGTGCCGTCGGGCAGTACTTC.

This clonotype was detected many times. This sequence joins TRBV20-1 and TRBJ2-2, with D perhaps TRBD2 (6 bases). The CDR3 covers 13 residues. CDR1 is DFQATT and CDR2 is SNEGSKA in the germline V gene (reference sequence). Trimming shortened V by 5 bases and J by 1 base, and 8 bases separated the two germline ends. The CDR3 DNA sequence: TGCAGTGCTGGGGGGATGAACACCGGGGAGCTGTTTTTT. Protein: CSAGGMNTGELFF.

The chain joins TRBV7-9 to TRBJ2-1, with D perhaps matching TRBD1 (6 bases). Germline assignment: CDR1 SEHNR and CDR2 FQNEAQ (reference sequence). V dropped 5 bases and J dropped 5 bases, with 10 bases sitting between them. This CDR3 spans 13 amino acids. CDR3 in amino acids: CASSMDSHNEQFF. As DNA, the CDR3 is TGTGCCAGCAGCATGGACAGCCACAATGAGCAGTTCTTC.

The chain links TRBV20-1 to TRBJ1-2; D ambiguous. Deletions cut 1 base from V and 4 bases from J, with 10 bases between. This CDR3 is built from 13 residues. From germline, CDR1 is DFQATT and CDR2 SNEGSKA (reference sequence). CDR3 protein: CSARASTVYGYTF. The CDR3 nucleotides read TGCAGTGCTAGAGCCTCGACCGTCTATGGCTACACCTTC.

Only a few counts were recorded for this clonotype. The chain has TRBV4-2 and TRBJ2-1; weak D call: TRBD2 (5 bases). The V gene lost 4 bases and the J gene lost 7 bases, with 11 bases spanning the gap. There are 13 residues in the CDR3. Germline V gene data show CDR1 as LGHNA and CDR2 as YNFKEQ. The CDR3: CASSLGLSNEQFF. DNA for the CDR3: TGTGCCAGCAGCCTCGGACTGAGTAATGAGCAGTTCTTC.

The chain links TRBV27 to TRBJ1-5; D gene unclear. The CDR3 is made up of 14 amino acids. The V end was cut by 10 bases, the J end by 11 bases, with 24 bases between. CDR1 and CDR2 (germline): MNHEY, SMNVEV (reference sequence). In DNA form, the CDR3 reads TGTGCCACCCAAATAAGACACCCCTTCACGGCCCAGCATTTT. This codes for CATQIRHPFTAQHF.

This clonotype was counted a few times. The gene calls are TRBV12-3 or TRBV12-4 and TRBJ1-2; 11 bases match TRBD1. The CDR3 runs to 14 residues. V was pared by 6 bases and J by 8 bases, with 8 bases of the junction left unmatched. CDR3 sequence: CASRSTGTGGGYTF. The CDR3 DNA reads TGTGCCAGCAGGTCTACCGGGACAGGGGGAGGCTACACCTTC.

This clonotype was counted a few times. This chain joins TRBV15 and TRBJ1-5; D might be TRBD1 (6 bases). CDR1 is LNHNV and CDR2 is YYDKDF in the germline V gene (reference sequence). Trimming took 1 base from V and 8 from J, leaving 15 bases between them. The CDR3 loop spans 15 amino acids. Here the CDR3 reads CATSRGGQGDEPQHF. Here the CDR3 DNA reads TGTGCCACCAGCAGAGGGGGACAAGGCGACGAGCCCCAGCATTTT.

Worth noting for this clonotype: Since a much larger clone is just one base distant, this may be a read error. The chain carries TRBV12-3 or TRBV12-4 and TRBJ1-6, with a possible D match to TRBD1 (6 bases). V shed 3 bases and J shed 6 bases, with 12 bases lying between them. The CDR3 is 15 amino acids. This CDR3 reads CASSFGGALNSPLHF. The DNA for the CDR3 is TGTGCCAGCAGTTTCGGGGGGGCCCTTAATTCACCCCTCCACTTT.